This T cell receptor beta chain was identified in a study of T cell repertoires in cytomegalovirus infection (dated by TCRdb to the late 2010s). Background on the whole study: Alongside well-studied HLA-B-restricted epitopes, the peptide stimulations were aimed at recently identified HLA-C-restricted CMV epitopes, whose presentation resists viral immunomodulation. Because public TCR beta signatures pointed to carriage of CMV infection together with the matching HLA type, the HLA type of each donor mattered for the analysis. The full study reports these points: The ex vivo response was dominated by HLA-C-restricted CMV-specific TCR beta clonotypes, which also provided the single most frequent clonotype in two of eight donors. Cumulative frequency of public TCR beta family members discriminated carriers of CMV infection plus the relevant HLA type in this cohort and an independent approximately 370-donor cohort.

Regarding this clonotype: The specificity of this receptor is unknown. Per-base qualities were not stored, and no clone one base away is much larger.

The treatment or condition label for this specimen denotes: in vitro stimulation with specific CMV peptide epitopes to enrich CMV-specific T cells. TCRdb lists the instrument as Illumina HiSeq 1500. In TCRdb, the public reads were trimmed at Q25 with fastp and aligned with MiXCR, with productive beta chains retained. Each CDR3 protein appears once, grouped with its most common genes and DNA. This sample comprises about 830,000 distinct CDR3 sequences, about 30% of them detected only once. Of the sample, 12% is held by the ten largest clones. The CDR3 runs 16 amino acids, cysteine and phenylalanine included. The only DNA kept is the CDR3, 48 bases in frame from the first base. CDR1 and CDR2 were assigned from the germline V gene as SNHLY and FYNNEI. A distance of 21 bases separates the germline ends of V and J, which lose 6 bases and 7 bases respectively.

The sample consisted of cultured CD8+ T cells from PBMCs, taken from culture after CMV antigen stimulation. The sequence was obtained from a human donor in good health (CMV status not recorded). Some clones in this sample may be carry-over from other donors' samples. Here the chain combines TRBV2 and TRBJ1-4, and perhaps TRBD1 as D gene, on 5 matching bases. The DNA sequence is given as TGTGCCAGCAGCGTACGGGACTCAGAATTTCGTGAAAAACTGTTTTTT. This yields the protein CASSVRDSEFREKLFF.